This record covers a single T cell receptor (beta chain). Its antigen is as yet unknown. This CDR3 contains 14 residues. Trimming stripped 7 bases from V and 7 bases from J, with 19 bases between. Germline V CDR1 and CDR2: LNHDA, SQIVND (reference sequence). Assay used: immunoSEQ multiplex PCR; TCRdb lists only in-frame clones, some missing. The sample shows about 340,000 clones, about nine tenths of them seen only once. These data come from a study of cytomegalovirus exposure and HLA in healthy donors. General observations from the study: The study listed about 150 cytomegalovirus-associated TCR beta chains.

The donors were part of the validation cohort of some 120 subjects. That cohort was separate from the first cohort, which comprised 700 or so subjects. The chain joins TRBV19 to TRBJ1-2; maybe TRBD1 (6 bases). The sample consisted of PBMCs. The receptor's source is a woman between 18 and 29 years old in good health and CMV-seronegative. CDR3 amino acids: CASTRRDNGPGYTF. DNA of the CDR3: TGTGCCAGTACCCGAAGGGACAACGGACCTGGCTACACCTTC.